This T cell receptor beta chain was retrieved from a study of human T cells and chemical hapten exposure. Germline CDR1 and CDR2: LGHNA and YSLEER. The V segment lost 0 bases and the J segment 5 bases; nucleotides outside the gene matches: 4. This CDR3 has 16 residues. Under the authors' procedure: Per sample, the median was about 95,000 TCRs, with values from around 25,000 to 690,000. Each CDR3 protein is one row after TCRdb ran MiXCR on the RACE reads. The V and J calls and clone size are TCRdb's, not the authors'. There are tens of thousands of distinct CDR3 sequences in the sample; 8.6% occur only once, and roughly 1.5% lies in the top ten. The time point was: healthy volunteer bleed at 6 weeks. The total RNA was obtained from whole blood that was not fractionated.

The material sequenced was whole blood. The chain employs TRBV4-3 and TRBJ1-6; 7 nucleotides align to TRBD1. This TCR was recovered from a male donor in good health. Some clones in this sample may be carry-over from other donors' samples. DNA of the CDR3: TGCGCCAGCAGCCAAGATTACGGACAGGATAATTCACCCCTCCACTTT. Amino acid sequence: CASSQDYGQDNSPLHF.